A selection of T cell receptor beta chains follows, all from one sample in a study of STAT3 mutations in large granular lymphocyte leukemia. Only in-frame clones appear in the TCRdb table, and some are missing; sequencing was by immunoSEQ multiplex PCR. This sample has approximately 2,500 clones, with roughly nine tenths found just once. Material: peripheral blood mononuclear cells. The receptors were gathered from a woman in her 70s with T-cell large granular lymphocyte leukemia. Some clones in this sample may be carry-over from other donors' samples. Each CDR3 is given with its conserved first and last residue. A D gene is named only where the DNA matches it firmly. The size entry is marked missing in some rows and otherwise reads once, few, many or a size class.

cdr3_length: 14; j_call: TRBJ2-3; d_call: TRBD2; clone_size: -; v_call: TRBV19; cdr3_nt: TGTGCCAGTAGACCCGGGAGGGCCACAGATACGCAGTATTTT; cdr3_aa: CASRPGRATDTQYF
cdr3_length: 16; j_call: TRBJ2-5; d_call: TRBD2; clone_size: -; v_call: TRBV4-1; cdr3_nt: TGCGCCAGCAGCCAAGAAGCGGGGGTGTACCAAGAGACCCAGTACTTC; cdr3_aa: CASSQEAGVYQETQYF
cdr3_length: 11; j_call: TRBJ1-3; d_call: -; clone_size: -; v_call: TRBV9; cdr3_nt: TGTGCCAGCAGTTTCGGAAACACCATATATTTT; cdr3_aa: CASSFGNTIYF
cdr3_length: 18; j_call: TRBJ2-2; d_call: -; clone_size: -; v_call: TRBV2; cdr3_nt: TGTGCCAGCAGTGCCCCCCGAGGCGAGGATTTCAACACCGGGGAGCTGTTTTTT; cdr3_aa: CASSAPRGEDFNTGELFF
cdr3_length: 14; j_call: TRBJ1-2; d_call: TRBD1; clone_size: -; v_call: TRBV29-1; cdr3_nt: TGCAGCGTTGAAAGGGGCCAGGGGGCCCGTGGCTACACCTTC; cdr3_aa: CSVERGQGARGYTF
cdr3_length: 15; j_call: TRBJ1-6; d_call: TRBD1; clone_size: -; v_call: TRBV18; cdr3_nt: TGTGCCAGCTCACCAGGGACAGGGGCCGATTCACCCCTCCACTTT; cdr3_aa: CASSPGTGADSPLHF
cdr3_length: 15; j_call: TRBJ1-5; d_call: TRBD1; clone_size: -; v_call: TRBV30; cdr3_nt: TGTGCCTGGAGTGGCAGGGGGCATAGCAATCAGCCCCAGCATTTT; cdr3_aa: CAWSGRGHSNQPQHF
cdr3_length: 14; j_call: TRBJ1-2; d_call: TRBD1; clone_size: once; v_call: TRBV5-1; cdr3_nt: TGCGCCAGCAGCTTGGTGGGACAGGGGGATGGCTACACCTTC; cdr3_aa: CASSLVGQGDGYTF
cdr3_length: 19; j_call: TRBJ1-5; d_call: -; clone_size: -; v_call: TRBV7-9; cdr3_nt: TGTGCCAGCAGCTGGCTTTGGGCTGGGCGGCAGAATTACAATCAGCCCCAGCATTTT; cdr3_aa: CASSWLWAGRQNYNQPQHF
cdr3_length: 16; j_call: TRBJ1-5; d_call: -; clone_size: -; v_call: TRBV25-1; cdr3_nt: TGTGCCAGCAAGCGTGTCAGCTCCTATAGCAATCAGCCCCAGCATTTT; cdr3_aa: CASKRVSSYSNQPQHF
cdr3_length: 16; j_call: TRBJ2-5; d_call: -; clone_size: -; v_call: TRBV4-1; cdr3_nt: TGCGCCAGCAGCCCATTTATTATACCGGACCAAGAGACCCAGTACTTC; cdr3_aa: CASSPFIIPDQETQYF
cdr3_length: 13; j_call: TRBJ1-5; d_call: -; clone_size: once; v_call: TRBV6-5; cdr3_nt: TGTGCCAGCACTACAAGCATGAGACAGCCCCAGCATTTT; cdr3_aa: CASTTSMRQPQHF
cdr3_length: 15; j_call: TRBJ2-6; d_call: -; clone_size: -; v_call: TRBV18; cdr3_nt: TGTGCCAGCTCACCCGACAGGATTGGGGCCAACGTCCTGACTTTC; cdr3_aa: CASSPDRIGANVLTF
cdr3_length: 11; j_call: TRBJ2-5; d_call: TRBD2; clone_size: once; v_call: TRBV7-2; cdr3_nt: TGTGCCAGCAGCCCGGGGGGGACCCAGTACTTC; cdr3_aa: CASSPGGTQYF
cdr3_length: 15; j_call: TRBJ2-6; d_call: TRBD1; clone_size: -; v_call: TRBV6-1; cdr3_nt: TGTGGCGGTGGACAGGCCTTCTCTGGGGCCAACGTCCTGACTTTC; cdr3_aa: CGGGQAFSGANVLTF
cdr3_length: 13; j_call: TRBJ1-2; d_call: -; clone_size: -; v_call: TRBV18; cdr3_nt: TGTGCCAGCTCACCAGATACGGGCTATGGCTATACCTTC; cdr3_aa: CASSPDTGYGYTF
cdr3_length: 13; j_call: TRBJ2-6; d_call: -; clone_size: -; v_call: TRBV5-1; cdr3_nt: TGCGCCAGCAGCTTGGTTGGGGCCAACGTCCTGACTTTC; cdr3_aa: CASSLVGANVLTF
cdr3_length: 14; j_call: TRBJ1-2; d_call: TRBD1; clone_size: -; v_call: TRBV2; cdr3_nt: TGTGCCAGCAGAGCGGACAGGGTCGACTATGGCTACACCTTC; cdr3_aa: CASRADRVDYGYTF
cdr3_length: 15; j_call: TRBJ1-1; d_call: -; clone_size: -; v_call: TRBV6-6; cdr3_nt: TGTGCCAGCAGATCTCTTGGGACGGCGAACACTGAAGCTTTCTTT; cdr3_aa: CASRSLGTANTEAFF
cdr3_length: 16; j_call: TRBJ2-6; d_call: -; clone_size: -; v_call: TRBV19; cdr3_nt: TGTGCCAGTAGTATCTGGGGGGCCGGTGGTCCCAACGTCCTGACTTTC; cdr3_aa: CASSIWGAGGPNVLTF
cdr3_length: 15; j_call: TRBJ2-7; d_call: -; clone_size: once; v_call: TRBV29-1; cdr3_nt: TGCAGCGTTGAACTGCTGTCCACGAGCTCCTACGAGCAGTACTTC; cdr3_aa: CSVELLSTSSYEQYF
cdr3_length: 15; j_call: TRBJ2-6; d_call: -; clone_size: -; v_call: TRBV5-4; cdr3_nt: TGTGCCAGCAGCCGTCCTGATACTGGGGCCAACGTCCTGACTTTC; cdr3_aa: CASSRPDTGANVLTF
cdr3_length: 15; j_call: TRBJ2-1; d_call: TRBD2; clone_size: -; v_call: TRBV4-3; cdr3_nt: TGCGCCAGCAGCCAAGTTAGTAGCGGGGGACGTGAGCAGTTCTTC; cdr3_aa: CASSQVSSGGREQFF
cdr3_length: 14; j_call: TRBJ2-5; d_call: TRBD1; clone_size: -; v_call: TRBV7-9; cdr3_nt: TGTGCCAGCAGCTTTGGTTCAGGGGGAGAGACCCAGTACTTC; cdr3_aa: CASSFGSGGETQYF
cdr3_length: 15; j_call: TRBJ2-7; d_call: TRBD1; clone_size: -; v_call: TRBV30; cdr3_nt: TGTGCCTGGAGTGTTTTTGGACAGGGGACCCACGAGCAGTACTTC; cdr3_aa: CAWSVFGQGTHEQYF
cdr3_length: 16; j_call: TRBJ2-7; d_call: TRBD2; clone_size: -; v_call: TRBV18; cdr3_nt: TGTGCCAGCTCACCACCGAGGGCAGGTAGCGGGTACGAGCAGTACTTC; cdr3_aa: CASSPPRAGSGYEQYF
cdr3_length: 13; j_call: TRBJ2-7; d_call: TRBD1; clone_size: -; v_call: TRBV18; cdr3_nt: TGTGCCAGCTCACAGACAGGGGTGGACGAGCAGTACTTC; cdr3_aa: CASSQTGVDEQYF
cdr3_length: 15; j_call: TRBJ1-2; d_call: -; clone_size: -; v_call: TRBV4-2; cdr3_nt: TGTGCCAGCAGCCAACCCATTCAGAAGGTCCGTGGCTACACCTTC; cdr3_aa: CASSQPIQKVRGYTF
cdr3_length: 12; j_call: TRBJ2-3; d_call: -; clone_size: -; v_call: TRBV19; cdr3_nt: TGTGCCAGTAGCTATGGGGGGGATACGCAGTATTTT; cdr3_aa: CASSYGGDTQYF
cdr3_length: 14; j_call: TRBJ1-1; d_call: -; clone_size: once; v_call: TRBV4-1; cdr3_nt: TGCGCCAGCAGCCAAGCGCCCTGGAACACTGAAGCTTTCTTT; cdr3_aa: CASSQAPWNTEAFF
cdr3_length: 13; j_call: TRBJ2-3; d_call: -; clone_size: -; v_call: TRBV15; cdr3_nt: TGTGCCACCGGGGCGGCCCAATCAAATACGCAGTATTTT; cdr3_aa: CATGAAQSNTQYF
cdr3_length: 13; j_call: TRBJ2-7; d_call: -; clone_size: once; v_call: TRBV6-1; cdr3_nt: TGTGCCAGCAGTGTTAAAATCACCTACGAGCAGTACTTC; cdr3_aa: CASSVKITYEQYF
cdr3_length: 15; j_call: TRBJ1-4; d_call: TRBD1; clone_size: -; v_call: TRBV27; cdr3_nt: TGTGCCAGCAGTTTATCACAGGGGGCGGGTGAAAAACTGTTTTTT; cdr3_aa: CASSLSQGAGEKLFF
cdr3_length: 13; j_call: TRBJ2-1; d_call: TRBD2; clone_size: -; v_call: TRBV30; cdr3_nt: TGTGCCTGGAGTGTACGGGGGGTTAGTGAGCAGTTCTTC; cdr3_aa: CAWSVRGVSEQFF
cdr3_length: 15; j_call: TRBJ1-6; d_call: TRBD1; clone_size: few; v_call: TRBV5-6; cdr3_nt: TGTGCCAGCAAAGTAGGGGGCGCATTGTACTCACCCCTCCACTTT; cdr3_aa: CASKVGGALYSPLHF